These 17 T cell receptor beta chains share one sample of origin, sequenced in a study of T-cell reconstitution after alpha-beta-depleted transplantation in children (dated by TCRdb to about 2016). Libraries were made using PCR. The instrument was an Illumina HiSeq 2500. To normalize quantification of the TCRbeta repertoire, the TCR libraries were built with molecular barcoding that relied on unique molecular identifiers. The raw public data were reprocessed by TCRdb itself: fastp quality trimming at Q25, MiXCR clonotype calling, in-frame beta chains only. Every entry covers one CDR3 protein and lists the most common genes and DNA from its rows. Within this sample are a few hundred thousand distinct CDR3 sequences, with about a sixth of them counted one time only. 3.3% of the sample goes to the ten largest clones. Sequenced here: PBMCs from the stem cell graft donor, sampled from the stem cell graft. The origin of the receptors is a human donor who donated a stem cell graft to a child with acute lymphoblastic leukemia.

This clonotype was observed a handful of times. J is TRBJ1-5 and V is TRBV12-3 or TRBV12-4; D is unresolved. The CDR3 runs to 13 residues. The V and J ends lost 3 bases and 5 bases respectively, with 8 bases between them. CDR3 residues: CASSFVLYQPQHF. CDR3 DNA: TGTGCCAGCAGTTTTGTTCTGTATCAGCCCCAGCATTTT.

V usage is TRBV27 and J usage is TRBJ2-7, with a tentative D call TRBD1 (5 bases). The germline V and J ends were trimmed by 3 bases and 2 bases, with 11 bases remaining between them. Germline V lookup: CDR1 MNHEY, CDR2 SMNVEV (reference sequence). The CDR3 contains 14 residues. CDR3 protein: CASSLGQFAYEQYF. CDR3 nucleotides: TGTGCCAGCAGTTTGGGGCAGTTTGCCTACGAGCAGTACTTC.

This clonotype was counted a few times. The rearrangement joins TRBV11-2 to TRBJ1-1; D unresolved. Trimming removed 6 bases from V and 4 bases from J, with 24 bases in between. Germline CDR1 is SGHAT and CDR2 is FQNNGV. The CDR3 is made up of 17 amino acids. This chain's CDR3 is CASRASPGKGGATEAFF. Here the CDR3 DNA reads TGTGCCAGCAGGGCGTCTCCGGGGAAAGGTGGTGCCACTGAAGCTTTCTTT.

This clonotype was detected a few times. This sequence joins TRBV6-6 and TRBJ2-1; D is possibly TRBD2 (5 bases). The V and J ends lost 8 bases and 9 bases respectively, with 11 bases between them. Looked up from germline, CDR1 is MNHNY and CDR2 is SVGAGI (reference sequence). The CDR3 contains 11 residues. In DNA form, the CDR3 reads TGTGCCAGCTGGGGAGACGGTGAGCAGTTCTTC. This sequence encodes CASWGDGEQFF.

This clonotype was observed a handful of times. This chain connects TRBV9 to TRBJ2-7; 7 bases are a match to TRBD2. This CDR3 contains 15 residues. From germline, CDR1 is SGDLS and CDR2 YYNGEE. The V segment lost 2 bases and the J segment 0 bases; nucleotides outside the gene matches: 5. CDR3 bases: TGTGCCAGCAGCGTGTCTAGCGGTAACTCCTACGAGCAGTACTTC. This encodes CASSVSSGNSYEQYF.

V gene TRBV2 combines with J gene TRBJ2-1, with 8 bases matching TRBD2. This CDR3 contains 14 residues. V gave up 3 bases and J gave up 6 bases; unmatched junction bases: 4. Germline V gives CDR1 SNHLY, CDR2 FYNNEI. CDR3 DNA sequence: TGTGCCAGCAGTGACCGAGCGGGGGTCAATGAGCAGTTCTTC. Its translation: CASSDRAGVNEQFF. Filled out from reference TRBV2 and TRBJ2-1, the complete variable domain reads EPEVTQTPSHQVTQMGQEVILRCVPISNHLYFYWYRQILGQKVEFLVSFYNNEISEKSEIFDDQFSVERPDGSNFTLKIRSTKLEDSAMYFCASSDRAGVNEQFFGPGTRLTVL.

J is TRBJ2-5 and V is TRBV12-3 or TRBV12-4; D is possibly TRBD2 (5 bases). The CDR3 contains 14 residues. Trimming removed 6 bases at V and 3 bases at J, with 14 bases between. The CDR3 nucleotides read TGTGCCAGCAGCTCTTCTAAGAGGGAAGAGACCCAGTACTTC. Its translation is CASSSSKREETQYF.

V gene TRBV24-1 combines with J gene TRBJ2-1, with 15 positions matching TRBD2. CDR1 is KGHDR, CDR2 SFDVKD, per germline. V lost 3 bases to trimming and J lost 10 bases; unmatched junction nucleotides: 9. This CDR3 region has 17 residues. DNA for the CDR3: TGTGCCACCAGTGATCACCCGGGACTAGCGGGAGGTCAGGAGCAGTTCTTC. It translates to CATSDHPGLAGGQEQFF.

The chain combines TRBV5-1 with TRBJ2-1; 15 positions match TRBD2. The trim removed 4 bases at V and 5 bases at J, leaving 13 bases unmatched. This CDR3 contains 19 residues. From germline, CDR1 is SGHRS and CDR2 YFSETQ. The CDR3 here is CASSGPGLAGGTLNNEQFF. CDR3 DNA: TGCGCCAGCAGCGGGCCGGGACTAGCGGGAGGAACCCTTAACAATGAGCAGTTCTTC.

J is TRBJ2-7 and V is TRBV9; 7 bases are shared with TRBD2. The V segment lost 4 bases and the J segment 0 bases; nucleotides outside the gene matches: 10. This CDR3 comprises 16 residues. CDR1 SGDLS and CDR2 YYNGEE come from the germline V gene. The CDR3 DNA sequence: TGTGCCAGCAGCCCCACCCCTAGCGGCAGCTCCTACGAGCAGTACTTC. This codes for CASSPTPSGSSYEQYF.

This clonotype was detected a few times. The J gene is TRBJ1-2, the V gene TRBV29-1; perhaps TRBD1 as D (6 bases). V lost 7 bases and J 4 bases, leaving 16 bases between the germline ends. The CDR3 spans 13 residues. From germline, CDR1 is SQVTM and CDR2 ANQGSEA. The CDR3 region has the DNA TGCAGCGGCCACAGCCTGGGGGCCTATGGCTACACCTTC. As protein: CSGHSLGAYGYTF.

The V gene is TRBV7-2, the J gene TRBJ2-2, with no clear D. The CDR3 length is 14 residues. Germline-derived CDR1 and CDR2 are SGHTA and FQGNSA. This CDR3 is CPPRLGRDPGELFF. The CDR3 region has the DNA TGTCCTCCCCGTTTAGGAAGGGATCCGGGGGAGCTGTTTTTT.

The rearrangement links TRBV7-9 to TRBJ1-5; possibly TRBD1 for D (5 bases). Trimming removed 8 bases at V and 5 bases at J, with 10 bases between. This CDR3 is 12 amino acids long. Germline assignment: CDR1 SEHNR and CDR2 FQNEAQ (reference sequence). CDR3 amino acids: CASRQGDQPQHF. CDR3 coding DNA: TGTGCCAGCCGCCAGGGTGATCAGCCCCAGCATTTT. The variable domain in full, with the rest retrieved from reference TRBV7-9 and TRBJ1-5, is DTGVSQNPRHKITKRGQNVTFRCDPISEHNRLYWYRQTLGQGPEFLTYFQNEAQLEKSRLLSDRFSAERPKGSFSTLEIQRTEQGDSAMYLCASRQGDQPQHFGDGTRLSIL.

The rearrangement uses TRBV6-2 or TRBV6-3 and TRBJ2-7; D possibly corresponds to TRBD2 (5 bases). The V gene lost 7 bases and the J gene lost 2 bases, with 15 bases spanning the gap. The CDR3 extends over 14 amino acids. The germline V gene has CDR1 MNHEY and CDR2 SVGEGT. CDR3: CASTEGDPPYEQYF. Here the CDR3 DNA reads TGTGCCAGCACCGAGGGAGACCCCCCCTACGAGCAGTACTTC.

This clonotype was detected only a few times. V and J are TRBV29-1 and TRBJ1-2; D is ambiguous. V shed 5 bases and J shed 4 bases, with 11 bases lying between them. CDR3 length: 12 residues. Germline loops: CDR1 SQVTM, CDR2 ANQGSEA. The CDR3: CSVPRPFYGYTF. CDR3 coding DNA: TGCAGCGTTCCCCGGCCCTTCTATGGCTACACCTTC.

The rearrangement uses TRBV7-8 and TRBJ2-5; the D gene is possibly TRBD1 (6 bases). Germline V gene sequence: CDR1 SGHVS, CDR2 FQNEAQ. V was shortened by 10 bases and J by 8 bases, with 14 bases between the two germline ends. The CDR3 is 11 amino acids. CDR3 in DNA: TGTGCCACCATGGACAGTGGTACCCAGTACTTC. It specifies CATMDSGTQYF. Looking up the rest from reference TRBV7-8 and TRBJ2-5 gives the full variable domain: GAGVSQSPRYKVAKRGQDVALRCDPISGHVSLFWYQQALGQGPEFLTYFQNEAQLDKSGLPSDRFFAERPEGSVSTLKIQRTQQEDSAVYLCATMDSGTQYFGPGTRLLVL.

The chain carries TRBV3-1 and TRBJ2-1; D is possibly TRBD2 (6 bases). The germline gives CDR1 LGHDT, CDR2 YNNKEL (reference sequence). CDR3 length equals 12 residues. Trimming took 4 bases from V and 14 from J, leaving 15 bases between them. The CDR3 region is CASSRGLKSKFF. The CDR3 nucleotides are TGTGCCAGCAGCCGCGGACTAAAATCGAAGTTCTTC.